Given below is one T cell receptor (beta chain) in context. Its cognate antigen is unknown. This specimen comes from a study of radiotherapy plus CTLA-4 blockade in lung cancer. Using immunoSEQ multiplex PCR, the repertoire was profiled, and TCRdb retains in-frame clones only, with some absent. The data show tens of thousands of clones, approximately 76% seen once. Germline lookup yields CDR1 KGHSY and CDR2 FQNENV. V was clipped by 4 bases and J by 3 bases; unmatched bases: 10. The CDR3 runs 17 residues. Study-level points and caveats: Tumor-derived TCR clones expanded in blood after radiotherapy plus ipilimumab.

The V and J genes are TRBV16 and TRBJ2-7; 12 positions agree with TRBD1. This sample comprised peripheral blood, obtained from a patient treated with radiotherapy plus ipilimumab. The receptor comes from a human donor with non-small cell lung cancer whose response to radiotherapy plus ipilimumab could not be evaluated. Some clones in this sample may be carry-over from other donors' samples. The CDR3 sequence is CASSLTPRDRGHYEQYF. For the CDR3, the DNA is TGTGCCAGCAGCCTTACCCCCCGGGACAGGGGGCACTACGAGCAGTACTTC.